This TCR beta chain emerged from a study of blood T cell repertoires in COVID-19. Looking at the study overall: Samples of COVID-19 (acute and convalescent) were obtained from the United States, Italy and Spain.

This CDR3 has 15 residues. V lost 4 bases to trimming and J lost 1 base; unmatched junction nucleotides: 4. From germline, CDR1 is MGHDK and CDR2 SYGVNS. As processed by the authors: Estimation of nucleated cell counts was performed using reference gene primer amplification. Produced via immunoSEQ multiplex PCR; TCRdb's table is partial and in-frame only. Clonal size and the V and J genes are those of that table, whereas D and trimming came from the DNA. This table holds approximately 180,000 clones, roughly four fifths found once. This sequence originates from a woman of 80 years or more with COVID-19, enrolled during active disease. Sequences were obtained from peripheral blood. The chain is built from TRBV25-1 and TRBJ1-1; 9 bases line up with TRBD1. CDR3: CASSGTGDGNTEAFF. Written as DNA, the CDR3 is TGTGCCAGCAGTGGGACAGGGGATGGGAACACTGAAGCTTTCTTT.